These 15 T cell receptor beta chains were sequenced from one sample in a study of cytomegalovirus exposure and HLA in healthy donors. TCRdb's copy holds only in-frame clones and misses some; the assay was immunoSEQ multiplex PCR. Of 150,000 to 200,000 clones detected, 84% appear once; the ten largest clones hold roughly 7%. Sequenced: PBMCs. The receptors stem from a man between 18 and 35 years old in good health and CMV-seropositive.

This rearrangement joins TRBV25-1 to TRBJ2-3; no reliable D call. With 2 bases removed from V and 3 bases from J, the gap between germline ends came to 12 bases. The CDR3 sequence is 15 residues long. Germline V gene data show CDR1 as MGHDK and CDR2 as SYGVNS. In DNA, the CDR3 is TGTGCCAGCAGTGAAGACTCACCGGTAACAGATACGCAGTATTTT. Translated, it gives CASSEDSPVTDTQYF.

The rearrangement joins TRBV5-1 to TRBJ1-3; TRBD1 might be the D (5 bases). CDR1 SGHRS and CDR2 YFSETQ come from the germline V gene. The CDR3 has 19 amino acids. V lost 9 bases to trimming and J lost 1 base, with 29 bases between them. The CDR3 protein is CATTGIICGRVLSGNTIYF. DNA of the CDR3: TGCGCCACCACGGGTATCATTTGCGGCAGGGTGCTATCTGGAAACACCATATATTTT.

Of note for this clone: Within the sample, other DNA sequences also encode this same CDR3. The chain carries TRBV25-1 and TRBJ2-7; possible D gene TRBD2, 7 bases. The V and J ends lost 3 bases and 3 bases respectively, with 9 bases between them. Per the germline V gene, CDR1 is MGHDK and CDR2 is SYGVNS. The CDR3 length is 13 residues. CDR3 sequence: CASSEGGRYEQYF. The CDR3 nucleotides are TGTGCCAGCAGTGAGGGGGGGCGCTACGAGCAGTACTTC.

This sequence joins TRBV27 and TRBJ1-5; possible D gene TRBD1, 6 bases. In germline, CDR1 is MNHEY, CDR2 SMNVEV (reference sequence). Trimming stripped 6 bases from V and 1 base from J, with 19 bases between. The CDR3 totals 17 residues. The CDR3 sequence: CASSTTSGQGSNQPQHF. The CDR3 region has the DNA TGTGCCAGCAGCACTACTTCGGGGCAGGGGAGCAATCAGCCCCAGCATTTT.

The chain recombines TRBV7-2 with TRBJ1-5; perhaps TRBD1 as D (6 bases). This CDR3 spans 14 amino acids. The V gene's germline CDR1 is SGHTA and CDR2 FQGNSA. Trimming removed 6 bases from V and 4 bases from J, with 13 bases in between. The CDR3 here is CASRTQGRNQPQHF. As DNA, the CDR3 is TGTGCCAGCAGGACACAGGGTAGAAATCAGCCCCAGCATTTT.

CDR3: CASSITGQGGEQYF. The CDR3 DNA reads as TGTGCCAGTAGTATAACCGGACAGGGCGGGGAGCAGTACTTC. This chain uses TRBV19 with TRBJ2-7, with 8 bases lining up with TRBD1. The V segment lost 2 bases and the J segment 7 bases; nucleotides outside the gene matches: 7. The germline V gene has CDR1 LNHDA and CDR2 SQIVND (reference sequence). The CDR3 has 14 residues.

The chain recombines TRBV13 with TRBJ1-2; 7 bases agree with TRBD1. The germline V gene encodes CDR1 PRHDT and CDR2 FYEKMQ (reference sequence). The length of the CDR3 is 20 residues. The V segment lost 0 bases and the J segment 0 bases; nucleotides outside the gene matches: 16. CDR3 coding DNA: TGTGCCAGCAGCTTAGGAGTTTTTGAGGACAGGCCTCCAACTAACTATGGCTACACCTTC. Protein product: CASSLGVFEDRPPTNYGYTF.

This clone has just one count. This chain links TRBV5-4 with TRBJ2-2; unclear D gene. The CDR3 sequence is 14 residues long. Germline V gene data show CDR1 as SGHNT and CDR2 as YYREEE (reference sequence). The germline V and J ends were trimmed by 3 bases and 0 bases, with 6 bases remaining between them. The CDR3 loop reads CASSWAPNTGELFF. In DNA form, the CDR3 reads TGTGCCAGCAGCTGGGCCCCGAACACCGGGGAGCTGTTTTTT. Full variable domain (remainder filled in from reference TRBV5-4 and TRBJ2-2): ETGVTQSPTHLIKTRGQQVTLRCSSQSGHNTVSWYQQALGQGPQFIFQYYREEENGRGNFPPRFSGLQFPNYSSELNVNALELDDSALYLCASSWAPNTGELFFGEGSRLTVL.

V gene TRBV2 combines with J gene TRBJ2-5; 7 bases align to TRBD2. Trimming at V came to 4 bases and at J to 2 bases, leaving 10 bases not matched to a gene. The germline gives CDR1 SNHLY, CDR2 FYNNEI. The CDR3 contains 16 residues. The CDR3 loop is CASSAQLAEIQETQYF. CDR3 sequence (DNA): TGTGCCAGCAGTGCGCAGCTAGCGGAAATTCAAGAGACCCAGTACTTC.

This sequence joins TRBV13 and TRBJ1-2; weak D call: TRBD1 (6 bases). The CDR3 consists of 14 residues. Germline lookup yields CDR1 PRHDT and CDR2 FYEKMQ (reference sequence). Between the trimmed V and J ends, which lost 1 base and 3 bases, there was a span of 9 bases. The CDR3 is CASSLAGADYGYTF. DNA for the CDR3: TGTGCCAGCAGCTTAGCAGGGGCGGACTATGGCTACACCTTC.

The DNA of the CDR3 is TGTGCCAGCAAGTGGACAGCGAAAGAGACCCAGTACTTC. Translation gives CASKWTAKETQYF. This chain connects TRBV7-2 to TRBJ2-5, with TRBD1 as a possible D gene (6 bases). The V gene lost 7 bases and the J gene lost 3 bases, with 12 bases spanning the gap. There are 13 residues in the CDR3. Looked up from germline, CDR1 is SGHTA and CDR2 is FQGNSA. The entire variable domain, with the rest obtained from reference TRBV7-2 and TRBJ2-5, is as follows: GAGVSQSPSNKVTEKGKDVELRCDPISGHTALYWYRQSLGQGLEFLIYFQGNSAPDKSGLPSDRFSAERTGGSVSTLTIQRTQQEDSAVYLCASKWTAKETQYFGPGTRLLVL.

The chain carries TRBV19 and TRBJ2-2, with 10 bases matching TRBD1. The V segment lost 7 bases and the J segment 4 bases; nucleotides outside the gene matches: 3. This CDR3 has 14 amino acids. CDR1 is LNHDA, CDR2 SQIVND, per germline (reference sequence). This CDR3 reads CASNDRGLTGELFF. The DNA for the CDR3 is TGTGCCAGTAACGACAGGGGGCTCACCGGGGAGCTGTTTTTT. Variable domain in full (rest from reference TRBV19 and TRBJ2-2): DGGITQSPKYLFRKEGQNVTLSCEQNLNHDAMYWYRQDPGQGLRLIYYSQIVNDFQKGDIAEGYSVSREKKESFPLTVTSAQKNPTAFYLCASNDRGLTGELFFGEGSRLTVL.

This sequence joins TRBV29-1 and TRBJ2-1; D is possibly TRBD1 (7 bases). Germline CDR1 is SQVTM and CDR2 is ANQGSEA. Trimming removed 7 bases from V and 7 bases from J, with 11 bases in between. The CDR3 contains 11 residues. This chain's CDR3 is CSAPGGNEQFF. The CDR3, as DNA: TGCAGCGCCCCAGGGGGGAATGAGCAGTTCTTC.

J is TRBJ2-2 and V is TRBV7-9; 7 bases agree with TRBD1. With 5 bases clipped from V and 4 bases from J, the junction kept 1 base outside the gene matches. Germline V CDR1 and CDR2: SEHNR, FQNEAQ (reference sequence). The CDR3 consists of 13 residues. The CDR3 reads CASSDRVTGELFF. DNA for the CDR3: TGTGCCAGCAGCGACAGGGTCACCGGGGAGCTGTTTTTT.

This chain connects TRBV9 to TRBJ2-5; D call uncertain. Trimming removed 4 bases at V and 5 bases at J, with 9 bases between. The CDR3 spans 12 residues. Per the germline V gene, CDR1 is SGDLS and CDR2 is YYNGEE. The CDR3 sequence: CASSLPEETQYF. CDR3 in DNA: TGTGCCAGCAGCCTCCCCGAGGAGACCCAGTACTTC.